This is a list of T cell receptor beta chains from one sample in a study of Ad26.COV2.S vaccination and SARS-CoV-2 variants. Produced via immunoSEQ multiplex PCR; TCRdb's table is partial and in-frame only. The table lists 300,000 to 400,000 clones, less than 90% of them singletons. The sample here was peripheral blood, taken in a trial of Ad26.COV2.S vaccine versus placebo. The receptors stem from a person aged 18-60 years who received the Ad26.COV2.S COVID-19 vaccine or a placebo. The CDR3 runs from the conserved cysteine through the conserved F or W. Fields, in order: V gene, clone size, D gene, J gene, CDR3 DNA, CDR3 protein. D genes are given only for firm matches. Expanded clones get a size class; other rows say once, few or many, or leave the size out.

TRBV3-1/TRBV3-2	NA	TRBD1	TRBJ1-5	TGTGCCAGCAGCCACGGGACAGGGAACCAGCCCCAGCATTTT	CASSHGTGNQPQHF
TRBV5-1	NA	TRBD2	TRBJ2-3	TGCGCCAGCAGCTTAGGGTCTAGCGGGAGCACAGATACGCAGTATTTT	CASSLGSSGSTDTQYF
TRBV9	NA	TRBD1	TRBJ1-2	TGTGCCAGCGGGGACAGGGACAACTATGGCTACACCTTC	CASGDRDNYGYTF
TRBV4-3	few	NA	TRBJ1-5	TGCGCCAGCAGCCAATCAGGGAGCGGACAGCCCCAGCATTTT	CASSQSGSGQPQHF
TRBV29-1	few	NA	TRBJ1-1	TGCAGCGCCCCCGGGCCCAGGAACACTGAAGCTTTCTTT	CSAPGPRNTEAFF
TRBV6-5	NA	TRBD2	TRBJ2-7	TGTGCCAGCAGCCCGACTAGCGGGCTCAACGAGCAGTACTTC	CASSPTSGLNEQYF
TRBV6-2/TRBV6-3	NA	TRBD1	TRBJ2-3	TGTGCCAGCAGTTCCGGGACAGCCAGCACAGATACGCAGTATTTT	CASSSGTASTDTQYF
TRBV3-1/TRBV3-2	NA	NA	TRBJ2-1	TGTGCCAGCAGCCCGTCGGGGGCCTACAATGAGCAGTTCTTC	CASSPSGAYNEQFF
TRBV7-2	NA	TRBD1	TRBJ1-6	TGTGCCAGCAGCTTGGCCAGGGGGTCAAAATCACCCCTCCACTTT	CASSLARGSKSPLHF
TRBV19	NA	NA	TRBJ2-7	TGTGCCAGTAGTATAAGGCGGGACTACGAGCAGTACTTC	CASSIRRDYEQYF
TRBV27	NA	TRBD2	TRBJ2-5	TGTGCCTCTTGGGGACTAGCGGGAGAGACCCAGTACTTC	CASWGLAGETQYF
TRBV28	NA	TRBD2	TRBJ2-7	TGTGCCAGCAGCGGTTTCGGACTAGACTACGAGCAGTACTTC	CASSGFGLDYEQYF
TRBV6-1	NA	NA	TRBJ2-3	TGTGCCAGCAGTGAGCCCGACCCGACAGATACGCAGTATTTT	CASSEPDPTDTQYF
TRBV19	NA	NA	TRBJ2-3	TGTGCCAGTAGTATAGTCGGACGCCAAGATACGCAGTATTTT	CASSIVGRQDTQYF
TRBV5-1	NA	NA	TRBJ1-6	TGCGCCAGCAGCTTGGATGGGCCTCATAATTCACCCCTCCACTTT	CASSLDGPHNSPLHF
TRBV19	many	NA	TRBJ1-1	TGTGCCAGTAGAGGGCTAGGAAGGAAGAATCGGAACACTGAAGCTTTCTTT	CASRGLGRKNRNTEAFF
TRBV3-1/TRBV3-2	few	NA	TRBJ1-1	TGTGCCAGCAGCCATATGGGACGAGAAGCTTTCTTT	CASSHMGREAFF
TRBV20-1	NA	NA	TRBJ1-1	TGCAGTGGAAAGATGAACACTGAAGCTTTCTTT	CSGKMNTEAFF
TRBV4-3	NA	NA	TRBJ2-3	TGCGCCAGCAGCCAAGAAGGGGGGATAGGAGATACGCAGTATTTT	CASSQEGGIGDTQYF
TRBV5-1	NA	NA	TRBJ1-2	TGCGCCAGCAGCTTGGAAGGGGCAGCGGATGGCTACACCTTC	CASSLEGAADGYTF
TRBV11-3	NA	TRBD2	TRBJ2-2	TGTGCCAGCAGCCTAACTAGCGGGAGTGGCACCGGGGAGCTGTTTTTT	CASSLTSGSGTGELFF
TRBV7-8	NA	NA	TRBJ1-4	TGTGCCAGCAGCTTAGCGTATGAAAAACTGTTTTTT	CASSLAYEKLFF
TRBV24-1	NA	TRBD2	TRBJ2-1	TGTGCCACCAGTGCCGGGACTAGCAGTTACAATGAGCAGTTCTTC	CATSAGTSSYNEQFF
TRBV5-5	many	NA	TRBJ2-7	TGTGCCAGCAGCGCGACGGACCCGATTACCTACGAGCAGTACTTC	CASSATDPITYEQYF
TRBV19	NA	TRBD1	TRBJ2-2	TGTGCCAGTAGCTGGACAGGGTCGGACGGGGAGCTGTTTTTT	CASSWTGSDGELFF
TRBV12-3/TRBV12-4	NA	NA	TRBJ1-5	TGTGCCAGCAGTTCAGGCGAGAATCAGCCCCAGCATTTT	CASSSGENQPQHF
TRBV28	NA	NA	TRBJ1-5	TGTGCCAGCAGTTTAGCAGGTCAGCCCCAGCATTTT	CASSLAGQPQHF
TRBV9	NA	NA	TRBJ1-6	TGTGCCAGCAGCGTAGAGCTAGGGGCTAATTCACCCCTCCACTTT	CASSVELGANSPLHF
TRBV29-1	NA	NA	TRBJ2-5	TGCAGCGTTGAACCTCACCTGCGTCGAGGGGAGACCCAGTACTTC	CSVEPHLRRGETQYF
TRBV10-2	NA	TRBD2	TRBJ2-3	TGCGCCAGCAGACGGGGTAGCGGGGGGCAGCTCCCTAGCACAGATACGCAGTATTTT	CASRRGSGGQLPSTDTQYF
TRBV5-1	NA	TRBD1	TRBJ2-4	TGCGCCAGCAGCCTCCAAACAGGGGGGTCAAACATTCAGTACTTC	CASSLQTGGSNIQYF
TRBV28	NA	NA	TRBJ2-7	TGTGCCAGCAGTGCTCCCCCGGGTAGACAGGGAGGGTCCTACGAGCAGTACTTC	CASSAPPGRQGGSYEQYF
TRBV5-1	NA	NA	TRBJ1-2	TGCGCCAGCAGTCCCGACACAAACTATGGCTACACCTTC	CASSPDTNYGYTF
TRBV19	medium-sized	NA	TRBJ2-7	TGTGCCAGTAGTCCTCTCCCTGGGACTCCAGTCGTGTACGAGCAGTACTTC	CASSPLPGTPVVYEQYF
TRBV7-9	NA	TRBD1	TRBJ2-4	TGTGCCAGCAGCTTCTTGACAGGGTCCAAAAACATTCAGTACTTC	CASSFLTGSKNIQYF
TRBV27	NA	NA	TRBJ2-1	TGTGCCAGCAGTTTATACTCCACGAATAGGGAGCAGTTCTTC	CASSLYSTNREQFF
TRBV14	few	NA	TRBJ2-7	TGTGCCAGCAGCCAAGATTCCGGACCCTGGGGGTCCTACGAGCAGTACTTC	CASSQDSGPWGSYEQYF
TRBV19	NA	NA	TRBJ2-7	TGTGCCAGTAGGCCGACAGAGGGTACCTACGAGCAGTACTTC	CASRPTEGTYEQYF
TRBV18	NA	NA	TRBJ2-7	TGTGCCAGCTCACCAGCCGGCTTGATCTACGAGCAGTACTTC	CASSPAGLIYEQYF
TRBV5-6	few	NA	TRBJ2-1	TGTGCCAGCAGCCCGGAGGGGGGCCCCCTAAATGAGCAGTTCTTC	CASSPEGGPLNEQFF
TRBV28	NA	TRBD1	TRBJ1-1	TGTGCCAGCAGTTCATGGGGCCAGGGGGCGCGGGCTTTCTTT	CASSSWGQGARAFF
TRBV27	NA	NA	TRBJ2-7	TGTGCCAGCAGTGACCCGGGACAACCCTACGAGCAGTACTTC	CASSDPGQPYEQYF
TRBV6-2/TRBV6-3	NA	NA	TRBJ2-3	TGTGCCAGCAGTTACTCGACTAGCTCAGGCAGGGGAGATACGCAGTATTTT	CASSYSTSSGRGDTQYF
TRBV10-3	NA	NA	TRBJ1-5	TGTGCCATCAGTGAGTCGAGAACAGCCGGTCAAAATCAGCCCCAGCATTTT	CAISESRTAGQNQPQHF
TRBV27	NA	TRBD1	TRBJ1-1	TGTGCCAGCAGTCCCTCGACAGGGGGCGGTGTCACTGAAGCTTTCTTT	CASSPSTGGGVTEAFF
TRBV30	few	NA	TRBJ1-5	TGTGCCTGGAGTACGGGCAGGGCAAGTCAGCCCCAGCATTTT	CAWSTGRASQPQHF
TRBV5-4	NA	NA	TRBJ2-7	TGTGCCAGCAGTCGGCAGGGAAGCGAGCAGTACTTC	CASSRQGSEQYF
TRBV2	NA	TRBD1	TRBJ1-1	TGTGCCAGCAGGGTACCGGGACAGGGGCGGACTGAAGCTTTCTTT	CASRVPGQGRTEAFF